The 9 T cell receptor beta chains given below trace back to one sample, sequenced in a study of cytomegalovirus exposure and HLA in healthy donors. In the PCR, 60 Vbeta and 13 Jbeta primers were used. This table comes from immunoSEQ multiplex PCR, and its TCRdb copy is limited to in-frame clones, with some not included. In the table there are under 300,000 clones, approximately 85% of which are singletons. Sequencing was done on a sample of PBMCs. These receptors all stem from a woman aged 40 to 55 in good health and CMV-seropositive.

For the CDR3, the DNA is TGTGCCAGCAGTGAATCCGGCAGGGGGCGCGTCGAGCAGTACTTC. Amino acid sequence: CASSESGRGRVEQYF. This chain joins TRBV25-1 and TRBJ2-5, with 8 bases matching TRBD1. The J call may be faulty, since TRBJ2-7 better matches the DNA end. The CDR3 loop spans 15 amino acids. Per the germline V gene, CDR1 is MGHDK and CDR2 is SYGVNS.

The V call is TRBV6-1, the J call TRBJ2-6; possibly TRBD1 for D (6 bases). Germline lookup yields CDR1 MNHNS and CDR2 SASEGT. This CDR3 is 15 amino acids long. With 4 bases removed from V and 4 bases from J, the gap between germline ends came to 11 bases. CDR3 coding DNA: TGTGCCAGCAGTGTTACAGGGACCGGGGCCAACGTCCTGACTTTC. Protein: CASSVTGTGANVLTF.

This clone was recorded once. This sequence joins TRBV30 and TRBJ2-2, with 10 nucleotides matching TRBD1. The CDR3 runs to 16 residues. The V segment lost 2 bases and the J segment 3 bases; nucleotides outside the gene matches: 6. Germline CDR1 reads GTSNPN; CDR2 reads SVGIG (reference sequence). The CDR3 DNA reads TGTGCCTGGAGTACCAGGACAGGGGGTCACACCGGGGAGCTGTTTTTT. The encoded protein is CAWSTRTGGHTGELFF.

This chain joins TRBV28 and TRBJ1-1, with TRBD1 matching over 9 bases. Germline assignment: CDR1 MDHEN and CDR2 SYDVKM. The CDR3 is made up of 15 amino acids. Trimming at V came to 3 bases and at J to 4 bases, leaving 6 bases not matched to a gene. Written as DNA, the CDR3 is TGTGCCAGCAGTTTGGGCACAGGGGGCGTCACTGAAGCTTTCTTT. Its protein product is CASSLGTGGVTEAFF. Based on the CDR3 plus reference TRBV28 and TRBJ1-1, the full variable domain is DVKVTQSSRYLVKRTGEKVFLECVQDMDHENMFWYRQDPGLGLRLIYFSYDVKMKEKGDIPEGYSVSREKKERFSLILESASTNQTSMYLCASSLGTGGVTEAFFGQGTRLTVV.

The CDR3 is CASSLFPGYEQYF. CDR3 bases: TGTGCCAGCAGTTTATTTCCGGGTTACGAGCAGTACTTC. The gene calls are TRBV27 and TRBJ2-7; no reliable D call. This CDR3 spans 13 amino acids. Germline-derived CDR1 and CDR2 are MNHEY and SMNVEV (reference sequence). V gave up 1 base and J gave up 4 bases, with 8 bases separating them.

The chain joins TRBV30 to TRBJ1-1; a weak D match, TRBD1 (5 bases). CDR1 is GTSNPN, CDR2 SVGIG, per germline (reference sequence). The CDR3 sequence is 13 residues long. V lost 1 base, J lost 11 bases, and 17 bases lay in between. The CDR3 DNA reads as TGTGCCTGGAGTGACGGGACTCTTAACGGGGCTTTCTTT. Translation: CAWSDGTLNGAFF.

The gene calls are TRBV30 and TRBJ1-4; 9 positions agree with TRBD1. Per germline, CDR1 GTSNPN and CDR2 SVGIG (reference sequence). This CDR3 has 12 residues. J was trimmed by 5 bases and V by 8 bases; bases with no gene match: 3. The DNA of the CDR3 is TGTGCCGGAGACAGGGGGAATGAAAAACTGTTTTTT. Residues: CAGDRGNEKLFF. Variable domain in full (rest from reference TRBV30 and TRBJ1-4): SQTIHQWPATLVQPVGSPLSLECTVEGTSNPNLYWYRQAAGRGLQLLFYSVGIGQISSEVPQNLSASRPQDRQFILSSKKLLLSDSGFYLCAGDRGNEKLFFGSGTQLSVL.

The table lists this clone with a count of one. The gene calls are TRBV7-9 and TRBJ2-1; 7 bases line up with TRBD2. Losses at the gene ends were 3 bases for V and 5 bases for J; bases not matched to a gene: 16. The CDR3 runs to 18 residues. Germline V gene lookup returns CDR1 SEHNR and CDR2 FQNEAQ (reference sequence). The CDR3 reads CASSFQNPTRTRHNEQFF. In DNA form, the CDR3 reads TGTGCCAGCAGCTTCCAGAATCCAACCCGGACTAGACACAATGAGCAGTTCTTC.

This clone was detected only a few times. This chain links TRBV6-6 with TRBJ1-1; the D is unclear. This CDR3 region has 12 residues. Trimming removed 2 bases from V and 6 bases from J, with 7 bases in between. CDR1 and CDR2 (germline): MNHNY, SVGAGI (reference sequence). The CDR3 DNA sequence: TGTGCCAGCAGTTACGGAGGTGCTGAAGCTTTCTTT. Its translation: CASSYGGAEAFF.